This entry lists 20 T cell receptor beta chains sequenced from one sample in a study of blood T cells in healthy people across ages. For the second PCR, which ran for 7 to 11 cycles, a sample-barcoded 5' primer and a J-beta primer mix were used. TCRdb re-analysed the 5' RACE reads in MiXCR, keeping a single row per CDR3 protein. The sample lists more than 800,000 distinct CDR3 sequences, 40% to 45% occurring once. Material for sequencing was blood. Receptors originate from a woman aged 60-70 years in good health.

This clonotype was seen more than once but under ten times. J is TRBJ2-7 and V is TRBV9; D possibly corresponds to TRBD2 (5 bases). V lost 4 bases and J lost 4, with 18 bases in between. CDR1 and CDR2 from the germline V gene are SGDLS and YYNGEE. This CDR3 region has 15 residues. The CDR3 protein is CASSPRGSSPYEQYF. CDR3 bases: TGTGCCAGCAGCCCCCGGGGATCGTCCCCGTACGAGCAGTACTTC.

This chain uses TRBV9 with TRBJ1-5; 7 bases match TRBD1. The CDR3 length is 14 residues. After removal of 4 bases from V and 6 bases from J, the junction contained 7 bases not matched to a gene. Per germline, CDR1 SGDLS and CDR2 YYNGEE. The CDR3 here is CASSSEGATQPQHF. CDR3 in DNA: TGTGCCAGCAGCTCCGAGGGGGCTACTCAGCCCCAGCATTTT.

This sequence joins TRBV5-1 and TRBJ2-1, with D maybe TRBD2 (5 bases). The V gene's germline CDR1 is SGHRS and CDR2 YFSETQ. The CDR3 extends over 14 amino acids. V lost 0 bases and J lost 8, with 12 bases in between. The CDR3 DNA sequence: TGCGCCAGCAGCTTGGAACTAGTCCGGGATGAGCAGTTCTTC. Its translation is CASSLELVRDEQFF. Full variable domain (missing parts from reference TRBV5-1 and TRBJ2-1): KAGVTQTPRYLIKTRGQQVTLSCSPISGHRSVSWYQQTPGQGLQFLFEYFSETQRNKGNFPGRFSGRQFSNSRSEMNVSTLELGDSALYLCASSLELVRDEQFFGPGTRLTVL.

In its sample, this clonotype was seen a few times. CDR3 residues: CAINPDRGPGYTF. The CDR3 coding sequence is TGTGCCATCAATCCCGACAGGGGGCCTGGCTACACCTTC. The V gene is TRBV10-3, the J gene TRBJ1-2; 10 nucleotides agree with TRBD1. The CDR3 totals 13 residues. With V trimmed by 7 bases and J by 7 bases, 6 bases remained unmatched. Germline values: CDR1 ENHRY, CDR2 SYGVKD.

This clonotype was counted a single time. This chain uses TRBV20-1 with TRBJ2-3; no firm D call. Trimming took 1 base from V and 2 from J, leaving 10 bases between them. The CDR3 extends over 14 amino acids. Germline lookup yields CDR1 DFQATT and CDR2 SNEGSKA (reference sequence). The CDR3 loop reads CSARGRAFTDTQYF. DNA of the CDR3: TGCAGTGCTAGAGGCAGAGCCTTCACAGATACGCAGTATTTT.

This clonotype was picked up a small number of times. V is TRBV20-1 and J is TRBJ2-7; 10 nucleotides match TRBD1. V lost 0 bases, J lost 10 bases, and 6 bases stayed unmatched. Germline V lookup: CDR1 DFQATT, CDR2 SNEGSKA (reference sequence). The CDR3 spans 13 residues. CDR3 sequence: CSAREWTGGTQYF. CDR3 nucleotide sequence: TGCAGTGCTAGAGAGTGGACAGGGGGTACCCAGTACTTC.

Here the CDR3 reads CASSYLRTGGQPQHF. The CDR3 region has the DNA TGTGCCAGCAGTTATTTGAGGACAGGGGGTCAGCCCCAGCATTTT. The rearrangement links TRBV6-2 or TRBV6-3 to TRBJ1-5, with TRBD1 identical over 10 bases. Losses at the gene ends were 3 bases for V and 6 bases for J; bases not matched to a gene: 5. The CDR3 has 15 residues. Germline loops: CDR1 MNHEY, CDR2 SVGEGT.

In its sample, this clonotype was seen once. The rearrangement uses TRBV7-9 and TRBJ2-1; possible D gene TRBD1, 6 bases. The DNA matches TRBJ2-7 better at its end, which makes the J call doubtful. Germline CDR1 reads SEHNR; CDR2 reads FQNEAQ (reference sequence). This CDR3 comprises 15 residues. The CDR3 DNA reads TGTGCCAGCAGCTTACGCGGACAGCGATCCTACGAGCAGTACTTC. Its protein is CASSLRGQRSYEQYF.

The chain is built from TRBV9 and TRBJ2-7, with 8 bases lining up with TRBD2. Germline V CDR1 and CDR2: SGDLS, YYNGEE. CDR3 size: 15 residues. Unmatched junction bases numbered 14, after V lost 6 bases and J lost 6 bases. The CDR3 region is CASIEPGLEAFEQYF. CDR3 in DNA: TGTGCCAGCATCGAACCGGGACTAGAGGCCTTCGAGCAGTACTTC.

The rearrangement links TRBV20-1 to TRBJ2-5, with 10 bases aligning to TRBD1. Germline values: CDR1 DFQATT, CDR2 SNEGSKA (reference sequence). Trimming removed 4 bases from V and 0 bases from J; junction bases left unmatched: 5. CDR3 length: 15 residues. The DNA for the CDR3 is TGCAGTGCTACCGGGACAGGGGTTTACCAAGAGACCCAGTACTTC. The encoded protein is CSATGTGVYQETQYF.

This sequence joins TRBV28 and TRBJ2-7; 9 nucleotides agree with TRBD1. With 5 bases clipped from V and 3 bases from J, the junction kept 8 bases outside the gene matches. Germline V lookup: CDR1 MDHEN, CDR2 SYDVKM. The CDR3 totals 15 residues. The chain's CDR3 is CASSGTGLGFYEQYF. The DNA for the CDR3 is TGTGCCAGCAGTGGGACAGGGTTGGGATTCTACGAGCAGTACTTC. Full variable domain (remainder filled in from reference TRBV28 and TRBJ2-7): DVKVTQSSRYLVKRTGEKVFLECVQDMDHENMFWYRQDPGLGLRLIYFSYDVKMKEKGDIPEGYSVSREKKERFSLILESASTNQTSMYLCASSGTGLGFYEQYFGPGTRLTVT.

This clonotype showed up just a few times. The V and J genes are TRBV7-9 and TRBJ2-7; 10 nucleotides agree with TRBD1. CDR3 length equals 16 residues. J gave up 0 bases and V 0 bases, and 2 bases lay outside the gene matches. Germline V gene lookup returns CDR1 SEHNR and CDR2 FQNEAQ (reference sequence). This chain's CDR3 is CASSLAGQGNSYEQYF. CDR3 coding DNA: TGTGCCAGCAGCTTAGCGGGACAGGGGAACTCCTACGAGCAGTACTTC.

This sequence joins TRBV6-1 and TRBJ2-4, with D uncertain. There are 13 residues in the CDR3. Trimming removed 10 bases from V and 2 bases from J, with 12 bases in between. Germline V gene lookup returns CDR1 MNHNS and CDR2 SASEGT. CDR3 in amino acids: CATGPVTKNIQYF. Here the CDR3 DNA reads TGTGCCACCGGCCCGGTTACCAAAAACATTCAGTACTTC.

Many counts were recorded for this clonotype. CDR3 DNA: TGTGCCAGCAGCGCTAGCGGGAGCTACGAGCAGTACTTC. Translating gives CASSASGSYEQYF. This chain connects TRBV9 to TRBJ2-7; TRBD2 agrees at 10 bases. Trimming at V came to 3 bases and at J to 3 bases, leaving 0 bases not matched to a gene. CDR3 length equals 13 residues. The germline V gene encodes CDR1 SGDLS and CDR2 YYNGEE.

This clonotype was seen a handful of times. The CDR3 is CASSARTGTYEQYF. In DNA, the CDR3 is TGTGCCAGCAGCGCCAGGACAGGGACATACGAGCAGTACTTC. The chain uses TRBV9 and TRBJ2-7; TRBD1 matches at 8 bases. Looked up from germline, CDR1 is SGDLS and CDR2 is YYNGEE. This CDR3 spans 14 amino acids. V was clipped by 3 bases and J by 4 bases; unmatched bases: 6. Together with reference TRBV9 and TRBJ2-7, the CDR3 gives the full variable domain: DSGVTQTPKHLITATGQRVTLRCSPRSGDLSVYWYQQSLDQGLQFLIQYYNGEERAKGNILERFSAQQFPDLHSELNLSSLELGDSALYFCASSARTGTYEQYFGPGTRLTVT.

The chain is built from TRBV4-1 and TRBJ1-6; D is unclear. V was cut by 1 base and J by 6 bases, with 1 base left in between. CDR1 is MGHRA, CDR2 YSYEKL, per germline. The CDR3 extends over 12 amino acids. This CDR3 reads CASSQVNSPLHF. The DNA of the CDR3 is TGCGCCAGCAGCCAAGTTAATTCACCCCTCCACTTT.

This chain uses TRBV15 with TRBJ2-3; no definite D call. The CDR3 runs to 15 residues. The ends were cut back, 3 bases at V and 4 bases at J, with 14 bases in the middle. In germline, CDR1 is LNHNV, CDR2 YYDKDF (reference sequence). The CDR3, as DNA: TGTGCCACCAGCAGGATACCCCTAGAAGCAGATACGCAGTATTTT. This codes for CATSRIPLEADTQYF.

This clonotype was detected only a few times. The V call is TRBV7-9, the J call TRBJ2-7; no definite D call. There are 12 residues in the CDR3. Deletions cut 5 bases from V and 5 bases from J, with 10 bases between. Germline V gene sequence: CDR1 SEHNR, CDR2 FQNEAQ (reference sequence). For the CDR3, the DNA is TGTGCCAGCAGCCTAAATTTGGACGAGCAGTACTTC. It encodes CASSLNLDEQYF.

J is TRBJ2-7 and V is TRBV20-1, with D maybe TRBD2 (5 bases). This CDR3 is built from 15 residues. CDR1 DFQATT and CDR2 SNEGSKA come from the germline V gene (reference sequence). The CDR3 DNA follows: TGCAGCGCGACTGGACCTAGCCTCAATTCCTACGAGCAGTACTTC. The encoded protein is CSATGPSLNSYEQYF.

The chain couples TRBV28 to TRBJ1-1, with unresolved D. The germline V gene has CDR1 MDHEN and CDR2 SYDVKM. The CDR3 runs 13 residues. The ends were cut back, 6 bases at V and 7 bases at J, with 15 bases in the middle. The CDR3 coding sequence is TGTGCCAGCAGCGCCGGCCAGATACTTGAAGCTTTCTTT. This gives the protein CASSAGQILEAFF.